This is a list of T cell receptor beta chains from one sample in a study of radiation and T cells in renal cell carcinoma. Measured with immunoSEQ multiplex PCR; TCRdb has only the in-frame clones, and not every one. The sample includes about 150,000 clones, approximately 90% of them seen just once. Sequenced material: blood, taken from a patient whose treatment included radiotherapy and nephrectomy. The receptors derive from a woman aged 50 to 60 with renal cell carcinoma. Both conserved end residues are trimmed from each CDR3. The order of the fields is V gene, clone size, CDR3 protein. Some rows mark clone size as missing; the rest say once, few, many or name a class of expanded clone.

V: TRBV7-2
size: NA
CDR3: ASSLAVFSYEQY

V: TRBV7-8
size: NA
CDR3: ASSYADRTYEQY

V: TRBV7-2
size: NA
CDR3: ASSLGAGGSYNEQF

V: TRBV6-5
size: NA
CDR3: ASRRAGASREQY

V: TRBV6-5
size: once
CDR3: ASKGAQGGVETQY

V: TRBV7-2
size: once
CDR3: ASSFASIADTQY

V: TRBV2
size: NA
CDR3: ASSAMWQGPYGYT

V: TRBV2
size: few
CDR3: ASRQSSYEQY

V: TRBV7-3
size: few
CDR3: ASSLQGDRGYGYT

V: TRBV4-1
size: NA
CDR3: ASSQGTSGAFYEQY

V: TRBV27
size: NA
CDR3: ASSPGTSGASRRNEQF

V: TRBV7-2
size: NA
CDR3: ASTSGPLYEQY

V: TRBV6-1
size: NA
CDR3: ASSEGQDGPYGYT

V: TRBV28
size: NA
CDR3: ASSPRDSLFYNEQF

V: TRBV5-1
size: NA
CDR3: ASSFGGGDTGELF

V: TRBV6-1
size: NA
CDR3: ASSDPARADYSNQPQH

V: TRBV4-1
size: once
CDR3: ASSRSSGGAGYNEQF

V: TRBV4-1
size: once
CDR3: ASSQVEEETQY

V: TRBV5-4
size: NA
CDR3: ATHRDKSSGNTIY

V: TRBV18
size: NA
CDR3: ASSPDSSYT

V: TRBV19
size: NA
CDR3: ASTYRVGQPQH

V: TRBV2
size: NA
CDR3: ASSALSTENTEAF

V: TRBV25-1
size: NA
CDR3: ASSDHSGTDTQY

V: TRBV18
size: NA
CDR3: ASSPIAPGNTIY

V: TRBV4-1
size: NA
CDR3: ASSQDLSRGGINEKLF